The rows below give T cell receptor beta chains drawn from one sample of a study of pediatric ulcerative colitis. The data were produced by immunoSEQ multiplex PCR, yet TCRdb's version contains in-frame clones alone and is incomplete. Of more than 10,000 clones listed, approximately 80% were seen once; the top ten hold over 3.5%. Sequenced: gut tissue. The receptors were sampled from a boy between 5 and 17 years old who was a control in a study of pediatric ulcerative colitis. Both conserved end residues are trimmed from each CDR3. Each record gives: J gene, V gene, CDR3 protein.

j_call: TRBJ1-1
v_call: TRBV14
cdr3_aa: ASSQVHNAAAF

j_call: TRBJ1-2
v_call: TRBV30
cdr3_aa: AWSQGSALNYGYT

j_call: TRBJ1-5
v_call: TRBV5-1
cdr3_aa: ASSLEPPGYGNQPQH

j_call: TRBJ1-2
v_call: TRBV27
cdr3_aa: ASSFRQNYGYT

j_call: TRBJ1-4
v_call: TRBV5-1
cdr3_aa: ASSPSGGATNEKLF

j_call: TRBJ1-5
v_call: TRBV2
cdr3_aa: ASSESGQGNQPQH

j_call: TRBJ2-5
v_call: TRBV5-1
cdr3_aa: ASSLVSASQETQY

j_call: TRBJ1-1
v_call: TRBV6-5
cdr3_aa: ASSYQQRNTEAF

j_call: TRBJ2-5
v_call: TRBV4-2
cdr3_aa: ASSQATPYIQETQY

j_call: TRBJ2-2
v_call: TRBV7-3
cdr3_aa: ASTQTGGATGELF

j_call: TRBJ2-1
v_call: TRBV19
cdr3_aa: ASSPPSSGKQF

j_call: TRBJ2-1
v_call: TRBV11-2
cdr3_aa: ASSLGASVKNEQF

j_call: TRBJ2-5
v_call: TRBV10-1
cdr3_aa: ASREPRRKETQY

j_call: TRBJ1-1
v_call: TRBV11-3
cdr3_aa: ASSLAGRTEAF

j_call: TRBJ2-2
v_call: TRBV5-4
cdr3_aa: ASVGTSGNTGELF

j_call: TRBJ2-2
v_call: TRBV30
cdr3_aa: AWSVTWGAGELF

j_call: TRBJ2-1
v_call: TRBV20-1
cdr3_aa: SAPRDWTQF

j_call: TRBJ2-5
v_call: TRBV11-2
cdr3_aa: ASSLGRVTQETQY

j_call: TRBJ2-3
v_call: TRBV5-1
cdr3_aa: ASSPRTSGITDTQY

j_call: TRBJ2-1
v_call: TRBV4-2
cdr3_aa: ASSHLTQSSYNEQF

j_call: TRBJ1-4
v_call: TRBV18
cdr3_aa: ASSRQGANEKLF

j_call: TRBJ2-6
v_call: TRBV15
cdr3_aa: ATSREQGSGANVLT

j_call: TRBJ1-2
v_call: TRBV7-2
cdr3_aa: ASSPSEVGYT

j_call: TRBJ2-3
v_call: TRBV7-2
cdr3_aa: ASSLVARPPFADTQY

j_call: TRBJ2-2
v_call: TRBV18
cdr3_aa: ASSPGGGRTGELF

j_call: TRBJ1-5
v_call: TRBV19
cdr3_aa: ASEPTGRRNQPQH

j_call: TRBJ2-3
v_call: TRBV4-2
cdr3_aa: ASSQEGDTDTQY

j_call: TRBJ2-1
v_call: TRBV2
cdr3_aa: ASTLAGARNEQF

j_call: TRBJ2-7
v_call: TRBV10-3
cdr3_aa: ATWTGGYEQY

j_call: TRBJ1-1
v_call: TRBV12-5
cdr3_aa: ASGSIQGGTNTEAF

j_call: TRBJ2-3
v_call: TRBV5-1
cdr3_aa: ASSFSTTRGDTQY

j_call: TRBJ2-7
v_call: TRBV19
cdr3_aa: ASSSVEAAAHEQY

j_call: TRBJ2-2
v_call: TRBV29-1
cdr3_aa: SASGVADTGELF

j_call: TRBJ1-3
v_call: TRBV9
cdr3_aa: ASSQEGNTIY

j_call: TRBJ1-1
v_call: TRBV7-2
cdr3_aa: ASSTQVGTEAF

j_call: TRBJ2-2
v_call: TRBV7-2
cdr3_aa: ASSLVSGRITGELF

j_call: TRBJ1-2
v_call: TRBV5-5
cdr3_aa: ASSWGTVSYGYT

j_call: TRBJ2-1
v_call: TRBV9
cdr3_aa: ASSAEHGTGMGNEQF

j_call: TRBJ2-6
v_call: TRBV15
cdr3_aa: ATSRGEGPGANVLT

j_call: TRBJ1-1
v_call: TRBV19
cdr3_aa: ASSIITGNTEAF

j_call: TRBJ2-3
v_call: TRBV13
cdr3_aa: ASSQGGSFTDTQY

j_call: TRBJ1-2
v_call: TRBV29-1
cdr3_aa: SVKTGIYGYT